This section outlines one TCR beta chain sequence together with its context. The CDR3 contains 15 residues. Per the germline V gene, CDR1 is LGHNA and CDR2 is YSLEER. V dropped 4 bases and J dropped 4 bases, with 13 bases sitting between them. The data derive from a study of T cells after yellow fever vaccination. Each CDR3 protein gets one entry after TCRdb re-called the 5' RACE reads with MiXCR. The sample has some 52,000 distinct CDR3 sequences, around 6.7% seen once. The chain recombines TRBV4-3 with TRBJ2-2; D not resolved. This specimen consisted of CD8+ T cells not binding an NS4B(214-222) dextramer, sorted from PBMCs, obtained more than 40 days after the first yellow fever vaccination. This TCR was recovered from a man between 18 and 35 years old who received the YFV17D yellow fever vaccine. CDR3 DNA: TGCGCCAGCAGCCCGTGGGTTCTGAGCACCGGGGAGCTGTTTTTT. Amino acid sequence: CASSPWVLSTGELFF.